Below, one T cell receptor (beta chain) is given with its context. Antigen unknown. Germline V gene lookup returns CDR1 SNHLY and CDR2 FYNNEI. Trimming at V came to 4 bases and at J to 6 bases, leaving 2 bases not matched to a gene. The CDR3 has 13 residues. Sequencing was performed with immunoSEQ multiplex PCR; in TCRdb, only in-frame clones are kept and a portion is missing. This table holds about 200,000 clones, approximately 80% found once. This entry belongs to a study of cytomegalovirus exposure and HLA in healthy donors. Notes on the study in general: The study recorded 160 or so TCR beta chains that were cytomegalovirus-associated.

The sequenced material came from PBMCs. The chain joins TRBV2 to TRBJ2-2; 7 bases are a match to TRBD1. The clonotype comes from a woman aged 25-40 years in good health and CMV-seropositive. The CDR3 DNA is TGTGCCAGCAGTGGACAGGGCGCCGGGGAGCTGTTTTTT. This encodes CASSGQGAGELFF.